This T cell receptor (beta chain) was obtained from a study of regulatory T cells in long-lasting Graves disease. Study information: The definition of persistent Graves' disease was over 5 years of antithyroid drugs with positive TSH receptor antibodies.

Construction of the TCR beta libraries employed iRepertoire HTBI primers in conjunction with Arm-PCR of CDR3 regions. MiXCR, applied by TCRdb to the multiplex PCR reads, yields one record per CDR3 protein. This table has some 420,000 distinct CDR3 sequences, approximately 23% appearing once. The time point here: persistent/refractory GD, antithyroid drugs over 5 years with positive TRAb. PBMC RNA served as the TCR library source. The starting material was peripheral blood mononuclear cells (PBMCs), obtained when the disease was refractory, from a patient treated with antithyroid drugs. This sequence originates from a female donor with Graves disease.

DNA of the CDR3: TGTGCCACGTCTGGGGGTTCAGTCAACTATGGCTACACCTTC. This translates into CATSGGSVNYGYTF. The genes are TRBV6-1 and TRBJ1-2; a weak D match, TRBD1 (5 bases). The CDR3 length is 14 residues. V was trimmed by 10 bases and J by 2 bases, leaving 17 bases between them. Germline values: CDR1 MNHNS, CDR2 SASEGT.